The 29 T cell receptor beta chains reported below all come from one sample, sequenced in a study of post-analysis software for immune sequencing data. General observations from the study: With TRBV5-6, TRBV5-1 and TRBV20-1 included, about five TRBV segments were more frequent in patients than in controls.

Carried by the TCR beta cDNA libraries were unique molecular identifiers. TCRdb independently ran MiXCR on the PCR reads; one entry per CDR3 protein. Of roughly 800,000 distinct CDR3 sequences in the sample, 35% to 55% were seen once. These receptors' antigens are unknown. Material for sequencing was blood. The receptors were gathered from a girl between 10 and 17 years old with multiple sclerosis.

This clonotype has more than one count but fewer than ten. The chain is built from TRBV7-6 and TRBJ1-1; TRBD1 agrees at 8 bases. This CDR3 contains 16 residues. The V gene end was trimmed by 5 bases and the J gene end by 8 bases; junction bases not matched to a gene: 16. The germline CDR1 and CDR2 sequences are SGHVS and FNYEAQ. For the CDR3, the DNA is TGTGCCAGCAGCCACCTCAGGGGGCCTGAGGGCACCGAAGCTTTCTTT. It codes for CASSHLRGPEGTEAFF.

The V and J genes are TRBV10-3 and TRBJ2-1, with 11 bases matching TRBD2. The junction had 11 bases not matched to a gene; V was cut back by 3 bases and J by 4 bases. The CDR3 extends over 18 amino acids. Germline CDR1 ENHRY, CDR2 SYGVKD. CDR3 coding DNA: TGTGCCATCAGTGACCTTTTTGAAGGGACTAGCGGATACAATGAGCAGTTCTTC. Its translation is CAISDLFEGTSGYNEQFF.

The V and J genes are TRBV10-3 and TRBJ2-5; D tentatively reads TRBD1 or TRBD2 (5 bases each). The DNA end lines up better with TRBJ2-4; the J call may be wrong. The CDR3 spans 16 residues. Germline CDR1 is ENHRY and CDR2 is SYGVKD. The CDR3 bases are TGTGCCATCAGTGAACCAACGAGGGACGGGGAAAACATTCAGTACTTC. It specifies CAISEPTRDGENIQYF.

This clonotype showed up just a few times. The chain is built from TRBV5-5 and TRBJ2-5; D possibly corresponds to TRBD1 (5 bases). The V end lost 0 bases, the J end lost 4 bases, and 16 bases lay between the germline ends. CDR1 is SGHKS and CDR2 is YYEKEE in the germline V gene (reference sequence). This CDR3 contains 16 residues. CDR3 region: CASSLGPTGGAETQYF. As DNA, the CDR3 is TGTGCCAGCAGCTTGGGGCCTACAGGTGGTGCAGAGACCCAGTACTTC.

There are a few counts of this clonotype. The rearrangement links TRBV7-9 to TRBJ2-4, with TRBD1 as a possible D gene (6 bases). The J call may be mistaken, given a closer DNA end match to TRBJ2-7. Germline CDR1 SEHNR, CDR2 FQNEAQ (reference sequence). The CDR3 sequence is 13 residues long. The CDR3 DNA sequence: TGTGCCAGCATATCAGGGGCCACCTACGAGCAGTACTTC. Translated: CASISGATYEQYF.

CDR3 protein: CSAPQISGAYGETQYF. CDR3 nucleotides: TGCAGTGCTCCTCAGATCTCGGGGGCGTACGGGGAGACCCAGTACTTC. The rearrangement uses TRBV20-1 and TRBJ2-7, with D perhaps given as TRBD1 or TRBD2 (6 bases each). The end of the DNA aligns better with TRBJ2-5, so the J call may be wrong. The CDR3 is made up of 16 amino acids. The V gene's germline CDR1 is DFQATT and CDR2 SNEGSKA (reference sequence).

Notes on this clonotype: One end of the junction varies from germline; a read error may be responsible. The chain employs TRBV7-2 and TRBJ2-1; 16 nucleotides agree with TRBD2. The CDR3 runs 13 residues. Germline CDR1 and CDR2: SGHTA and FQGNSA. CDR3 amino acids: CASSAGLAGGQIF. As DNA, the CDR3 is TGTGCCAGCAGCGCGGGACTAGCGGGAGGGCAGATCTTC.

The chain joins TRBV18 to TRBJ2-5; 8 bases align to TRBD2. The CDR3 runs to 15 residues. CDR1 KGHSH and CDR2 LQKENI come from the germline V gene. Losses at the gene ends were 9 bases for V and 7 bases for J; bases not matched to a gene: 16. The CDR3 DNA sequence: TGTGCCAGTCACATATCCAGCGGGAGATTCGGGACCCAGTACTTC. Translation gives CASHISSGRFGTQYF.

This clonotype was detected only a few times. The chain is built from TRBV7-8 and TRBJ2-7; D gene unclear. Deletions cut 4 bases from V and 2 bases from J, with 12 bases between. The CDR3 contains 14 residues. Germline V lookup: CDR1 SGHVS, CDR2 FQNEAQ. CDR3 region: CASSSRRATYEQYF. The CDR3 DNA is TGTGCCAGCAGCTCGCGTAGGGCCACCTACGAGCAGTACTTC.

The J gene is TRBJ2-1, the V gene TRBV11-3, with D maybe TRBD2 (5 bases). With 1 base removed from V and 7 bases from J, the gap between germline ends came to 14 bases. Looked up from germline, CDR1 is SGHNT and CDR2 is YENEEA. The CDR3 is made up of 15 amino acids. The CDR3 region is CASSLVRDWGNEQFF. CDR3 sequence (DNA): TGTGCCAGCAGCTTAGTACGGGATTGGGGTAATGAGCAGTTCTTC.

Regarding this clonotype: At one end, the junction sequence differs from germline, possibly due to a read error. CDR3 DNA: TGTGCCAGCACCACAGGGGGTATAGGCTATGGCCACACCTTC. This codes for CASTTGGIGYGHTF. The chain joins TRBV6-5 to TRBJ1-2; 8 bases fit TRBD1. The CDR3 loop spans 14 amino acids. Germline V gene data show CDR1 as MNHEY and CDR2 as SVGAGI.

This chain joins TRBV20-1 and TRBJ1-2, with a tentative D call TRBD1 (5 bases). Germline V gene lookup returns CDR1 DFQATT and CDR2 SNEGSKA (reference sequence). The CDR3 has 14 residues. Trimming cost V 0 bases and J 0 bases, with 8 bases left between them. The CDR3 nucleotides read TGCAGTGCTAGAGATACGGGACCTAACTATGGCTACACCTTC. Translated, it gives CSARDTGPNYGYTF.

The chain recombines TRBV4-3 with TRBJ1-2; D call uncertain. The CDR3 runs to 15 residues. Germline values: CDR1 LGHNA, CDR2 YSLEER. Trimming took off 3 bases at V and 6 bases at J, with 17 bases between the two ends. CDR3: CASSHQSANPHGYTF. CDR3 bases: TGCGCCAGCAGCCACCAATCCGCGAACCCCCATGGCTACACCTTC.

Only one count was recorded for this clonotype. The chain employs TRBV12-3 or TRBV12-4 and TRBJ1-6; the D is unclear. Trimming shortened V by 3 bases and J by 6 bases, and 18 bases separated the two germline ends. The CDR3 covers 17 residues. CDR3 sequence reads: CASSFYNRAAGNSPLHF. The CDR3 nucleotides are TGTGCCAGCAGTTTTTACAATAGGGCAGCTGGTAATTCACCCCTCCACTTT.

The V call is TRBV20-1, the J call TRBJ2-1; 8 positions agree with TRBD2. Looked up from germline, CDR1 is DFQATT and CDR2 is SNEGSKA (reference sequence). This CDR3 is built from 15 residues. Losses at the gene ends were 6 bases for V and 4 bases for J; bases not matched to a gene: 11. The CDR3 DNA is TGCAGTGCAAAAAAAACTAGCGGAACATACAATGAGCAGTTCTTC. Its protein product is CSAKKTSGTYNEQFF.

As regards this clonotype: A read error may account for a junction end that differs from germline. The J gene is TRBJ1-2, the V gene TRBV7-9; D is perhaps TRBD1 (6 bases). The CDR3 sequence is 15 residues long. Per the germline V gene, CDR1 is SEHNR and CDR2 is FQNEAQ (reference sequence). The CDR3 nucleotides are TGTGCCTGCAGCAAGGGACAATTCCATTCCTATGGCTACACCTTC. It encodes CACSKGQFHSYGYTF.

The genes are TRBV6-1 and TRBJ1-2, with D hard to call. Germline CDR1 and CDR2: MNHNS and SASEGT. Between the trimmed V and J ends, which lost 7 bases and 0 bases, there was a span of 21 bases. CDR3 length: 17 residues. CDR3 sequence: CASTYQPSRGPNYGYTF. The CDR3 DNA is TGTGCCAGCACCTACCAACCTAGTCGCGGGCCTAACTATGGCTACACCTTC.

The CDR3 sequence: CASSLMPETQYF. The DNA for the CDR3 is TGTGCCAGCAGTTTAATGCCCGAGACCCAGTACTTC. The chain uses TRBV28 and TRBJ2-5; D remains unclear. V lost 2 bases, J lost 5 bases, and 6 bases lay in between. The CDR3 contains 12 residues. CDR1 and CDR2 (germline): MDHEN, SYDVKM.

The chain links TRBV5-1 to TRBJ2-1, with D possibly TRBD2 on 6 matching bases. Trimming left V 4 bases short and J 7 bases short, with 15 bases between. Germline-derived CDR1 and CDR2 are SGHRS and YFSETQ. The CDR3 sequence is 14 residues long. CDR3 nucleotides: TGCGCCAGCAGCGGGGACTTGGACTTAAATGAGCAGTTCTTC. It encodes CASSGDLDLNEQFF.

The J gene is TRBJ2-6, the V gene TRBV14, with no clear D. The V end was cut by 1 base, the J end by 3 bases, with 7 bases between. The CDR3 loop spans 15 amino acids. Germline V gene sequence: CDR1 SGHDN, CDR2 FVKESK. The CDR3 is CASSQGMGGANVLTF. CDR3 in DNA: TGTGCCAGCAGCCAAGGAATGGGTGGGGCCAACGTCCTGACTTTC.

The CDR3 reads CASSQFLRAPSYEQYF. CDR3 sequence (DNA): TGCGCCAGCAGCCAATTTTTGAGGGCTCCCTCCTACGAGCAGTACTTC. This chain connects TRBV4-3 to TRBJ2-7; the D gene is possibly TRBD2 (5 bases). Trimming cost V 2 bases and J 0 bases, with 14 bases left between them. CDR3 length: 16 residues. Looked up from germline, CDR1 is LGHNA and CDR2 is YSLEER.

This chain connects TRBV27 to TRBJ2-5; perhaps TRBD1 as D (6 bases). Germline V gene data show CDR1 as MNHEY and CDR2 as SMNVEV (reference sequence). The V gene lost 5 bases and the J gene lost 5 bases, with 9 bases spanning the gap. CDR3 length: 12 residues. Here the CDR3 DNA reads TGTGCCAGCAGTACAGGGATGGAGACCCAGTACTTC. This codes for CASSTGMETQYF.

The CDR3 DNA follows: TGCAGTGCTAGGGGCGTAGATTCACCCCTCCACTTT. Translating it yields CSARGVDSPLHF. The chain couples TRBV20-1 to TRBJ1-6, with D unclear. Per germline, CDR1 DFQATT and CDR2 SNEGSKA (reference sequence). Trimming took off 3 bases at V and 8 bases at J, with 8 bases between the two ends. CDR3 length: 12 residues.

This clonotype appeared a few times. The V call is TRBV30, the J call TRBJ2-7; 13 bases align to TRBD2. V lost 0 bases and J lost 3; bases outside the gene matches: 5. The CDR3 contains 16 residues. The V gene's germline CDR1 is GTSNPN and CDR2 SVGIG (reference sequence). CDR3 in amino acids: CAWSVSRTSGGYEQYF. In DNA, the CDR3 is TGTGCCTGGAGTGTCAGTAGGACTAGCGGGGGCTACGAGCAGTACTTC.

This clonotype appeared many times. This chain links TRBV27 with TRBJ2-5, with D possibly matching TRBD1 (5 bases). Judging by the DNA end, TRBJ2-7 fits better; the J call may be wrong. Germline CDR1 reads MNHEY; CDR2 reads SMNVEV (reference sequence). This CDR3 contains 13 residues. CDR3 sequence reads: CASSLGRVYEQYF. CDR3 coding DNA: TGTGCCAGCAGCTTGGGCAGGGTCTACGAGCAGTACTTC.

For the CDR3, the DNA is TGCAGCGTTGAAGTCGCAGGGTCAACCTACGAGCAGTACTTC. It translates to CSVEVAGSTYEQYF. J is TRBJ2-7 and V is TRBV29-1; perhaps TRBD1 as D (5 bases). The CDR3 has 14 amino acids. Germline CDR1 is SQVTM and CDR2 is ANQGSEA. V dropped 1 base and J dropped 2 bases, with 12 bases sitting between them.

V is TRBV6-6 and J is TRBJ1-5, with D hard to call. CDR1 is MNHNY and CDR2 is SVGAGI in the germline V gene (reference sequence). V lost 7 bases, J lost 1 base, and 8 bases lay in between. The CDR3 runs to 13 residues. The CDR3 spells CASIQVSNQPQHF. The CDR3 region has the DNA TGTGCCAGCATCCAGGTCAGCAATCAGCCCCAGCATTTT.

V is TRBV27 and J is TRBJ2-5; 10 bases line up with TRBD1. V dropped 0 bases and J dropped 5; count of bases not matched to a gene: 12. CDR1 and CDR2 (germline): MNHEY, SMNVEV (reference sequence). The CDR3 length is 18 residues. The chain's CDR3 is CASSLSGTGATLGETQYF. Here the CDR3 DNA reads TGTGCCAGCAGTTTATCCGGGACAGGGGCAACCTTGGGGGAGACCCAGTACTTC.

CDR3 amino acids: CASSIRLAGGLSSTDTQYF. DNA of the CDR3: TGTGCCAGCAGCATCCGACTAGCGGGAGGACTTTCTAGCACAGATACGCAGTATTTT. The chain uses TRBV28 and TRBJ2-3; 13 bases fit TRBD2. J gave up 0 bases and V 6 bases, and 12 bases lay outside the gene matches. The CDR3 loop spans 19 amino acids. Germline V CDR1 and CDR2: MDHEN, SYDVKM.